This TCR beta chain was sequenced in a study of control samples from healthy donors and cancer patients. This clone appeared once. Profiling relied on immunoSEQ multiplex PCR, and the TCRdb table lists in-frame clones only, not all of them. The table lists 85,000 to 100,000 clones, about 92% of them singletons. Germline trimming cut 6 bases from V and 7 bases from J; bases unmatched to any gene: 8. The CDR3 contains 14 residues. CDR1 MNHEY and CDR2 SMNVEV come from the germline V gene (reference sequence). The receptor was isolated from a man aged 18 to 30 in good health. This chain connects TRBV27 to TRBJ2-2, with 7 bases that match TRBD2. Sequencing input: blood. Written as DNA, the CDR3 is TGTGCCAGCAGCACCCCACCTAGCGGCGGGGAGCTGTTTTTT. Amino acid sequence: CASSTPPSGGELFF.